These T cell receptor beta chains were read from a single sample in a study of blood T cell repertoires in COVID-19. Only in-frame clones appear in the TCRdb table, and some are missing; sequencing was by immunoSEQ multiplex PCR. The sample holds over 130,000 clones, around 87% seen once. The specimen was peripheral blood. The receptor source for this set is a human donor in a cohort sampled during active COVID-19. The CDR3 runs from the conserved cysteine through the conserved F or W. The order of the fields is clone size, D gene, CDR3 length, V gene, J gene, CDR3 protein, CDR3 DNA. D genes are given only for firm matches. For some rows the clone size is stated as once, few or many, or as a class when expanded; others skip it.

-	TRBD1	14	TRBV7-2	TRBJ1-4	CASSPGQRNEKLFF	TGTGCCAGCAGCCCGGGACAGCGTAATGAAAAACTGTTTTTT
-	TRBD1	16	TRBV2	TRBJ1-6	CASSGLTGGNNSPLHF	TGTGCCAGCAGTGGCCTGACAGGGGGGAATAATTCACCCCTCCACTTT
-	-	14	TRBV25-1	TRBJ2-3	CASSAAGPVDTQYF	TGTGCCAGCAGTGCTGCGGGCCCGGTAGATACGCAGTATTTT
-	-	14	TRBV6-5	TRBJ2-3	CAFGVARPTDTQYF	TGTGCCTTCGGGGTAGCGAGACCCACAGATACGCAGTATTTT
once	-	13	TRBV6-5	TRBJ2-2	CASRQVNTGELFF	TGTGCCAGCAGACAGGTCAACACCGGGGAGCTGTTTTTT
-	TRBD1	15	TRBV9	TRBJ1-2	CASSVGGQGDGGYTF	TGTGCCAGCAGCGTAGGTGGACAGGGCGATGGTGGCTACACCTTC
-	TRBD2	15	TRBV6-5	TRBJ2-2	CASSYFGGATGELFF	TGTGCCAGCAGTTACTTCGGGGGGGCCACCGGGGAGCTGTTTTTT
-	TRBD1	15	TRBV30	TRBJ2-1	CAWGQGPLSYNEQFF	TGTGCCTGGGGACAGGGGCCCCTATCCTACAATGAGCAGTTCTTC
few	-	15	TRBV5-4	TRBJ2-2	CASSPGTPNTGELFF	TGTGCCAGCAGCCCCGGGACACCGAACACCGGGGAGCTGTTTTTT
-	TRBD2	17	TRBV2	TRBJ2-5	CASRGLAGRRAQETQYF	TGTGCCAGCAGGGGACTAGCGGGACGTCGAGCTCAAGAGACCCAGTACTTC
-	TRBD2	13	TRBV19	TRBJ2-5	CASSKLAGETQYF	TGTGCCAGTAGTAAACTAGCGGGGGAGACCCAGTACTTC
-	TRBD1	15	TRBV11-2	TRBJ1-3	CASSPDRGRRNTIYF	TGTGCCAGCAGCCCTGACAGGGGGCGCAGAAACACCATATATTTT
-	-	17	TRBV5-6	TRBJ2-3	CASSKQGFGFSTDTQYF	TGTGCCAGCAGCAAACAGGGATTTGGGTTTAGCACAGATACGCAGTATTTT
-	-	16	TRBV5-6	TRBJ2-3	CARNEGGIFFTDTQYF	TGTGCCAGAAACGAGGGGGGGATCTTTTTCACAGATACGCAGTATTTT
-	-	15	TRBV6-6	TRBJ1-1	CASSPPLGLNTEAFF	TGTGCCAGCAGTCCCCCCCTTGGGCTGAACACTGAAGCTTTCTTT
-	-	11	TRBV25-1	TRBJ2-7	CASSAHYEQYF	TGTGCCAGCAGTGCCCACTACGAGCAGTACTTC
-	TRBD2	22	TRBV19	TRBJ2-1	CASSIPAQGLAGVHRPYNEQFF	TGTGCCAGTAGTATCCCGGCGCAAGGACTAGCGGGAGTTCACCGCCCCTACAATGAGCAGTTCTTC
-	TRBD2	15	TRBV5-4	TRBJ2-1	CASSLGGLADNEQFF	TGTGCCAGCAGCTTGGGGGGACTAGCGGACAATGAGCAGTTCTTC
-	-	15	TRBV6-5	TRBJ2-5	CASSYSNLSGETQYF	TGTGCCAGCAGTTACTCGAATCTTAGCGGAGAGACCCAGTACTTC
-	TRBD2	13	TRBV5-1	TRBJ2-5	CASSRTRGETQYF	TGCGCCAGCAGCCGGACTAGAGGGGAGACCCAGTACTTC
-	TRBD1	14	TRBV2	TRBJ1-3	CASRHRGQGNTIYF	TGTGCCAGCAGGCACAGGGGACAAGGAAACACCATATATTTT
-	-	14	TRBV28	TRBJ1-1	CASSLSGVNTEAFF	TGTGCCAGCAGTTTATCCGGGGTAAACACTGAAGCTTTCTTT
-	-	15	TRBV5-1	TRBJ2-6	CASNDRSSGANVLTF	TGCGCCAGCAACGACAGGTCCTCTGGGGCCAACGTCCTGACTTTC
few	TRBD2	14	TRBV7-8	TRBJ2-1	CASSPRTSLVEQFF	TGTGCCAGCAGCCCACGGACTAGTTTGGTTGAGCAGTTCTTC
-	TRBD1	15	TRBV2	TRBJ1-1	CASRGRDRERAEAFF	TGTGCCAGCAGGGGTCGGGACAGGGAACGGGCTGAAGCTTTCTTT
-	TRBD2	16	TRBV18	TRBJ2-1	CASSPPGTPGGNEQFF	TGTGCCAGCTCACCACCGGGTACACCGGGAGGCAATGAGCAGTTCTTC
few	TRBD1	13	TRBV28	TRBJ1-2	CASSLPGGYGYTF	TGTGCCAGCAGTTTACCAGGGGGCTATGGCTACACCTTC
-	-	13	TRBV27	TRBJ2-7	CASSLSGSYEQYF	TGTGCCAGCAGTTTGAGCGGCTCCTACGAGCAGTACTTC
-	TRBD1	15	TRBV7-7	TRBJ2-7	CASSPPGQFFGEQYF	TGTGCCAGCAGCCCGCCGGGACAGTTCTTTGGAGAGCAGTACTTC
-	-	16	TRBV5-8	TRBJ2-7	CASSISSGVDAHEQYF	TGTGCCAGCAGCATCTCCTCGGGAGTGGATGCCCACGAGCAGTACTTC
-	TRBD1	15	TRBV2	TRBJ2-2	CASTRDRGFPGELFF	TGTGCCAGCACCCGGGACAGGGGGTTCCCCGGGGAGCTGTTTTTT
-	-	15	TRBV5-1	TRBJ1-2	CASRISTGSNYGYTF	TGCGCCAGCAGAATTAGTACAGGGAGCAACTATGGCTACACCTTC
few	-	16	TRBV19	TRBJ1-3	CASSIGEGVGGNTIYF	TGTGCCAGTAGCATTGGCGAAGGGGTCGGTGGAAACACCATATATTTT
-	TRBD2	14	TRBV25-1	TRBJ2-3	CASSSGRSTDTQYF	TGTGCCAGCAGTAGCGGGAGGAGCACAGATACGCAGTATTTT
-	-	13	TRBV14	TRBJ1-2	CASSPWTLYGYTF	TGTGCCAGCAGCCCCTGGACTCTTTATGGCTACACCTTC
-	TRBD1	15	TRBV7-9	TRBJ1-1	CASSSQTGGTAEAFF	TGTGCCAGCAGCTCACAGACAGGGGGAACCGCTGAAGCTTTCTTT
-	TRBD1	13	TRBV28	TRBJ2-7	CASSLGGPYEQYF	TGTGCCAGCAGCCTAGGGGGCCCCTACGAGCAGTACTTC
once	TRBD1	17	TRBV4-1	TRBJ1-2	CASSQDGHLDRANGYTF	TGCGCCAGCAGCCAAGACGGCCACTTGGACAGGGCAAATGGCTACACCTTC
-	-	12	TRBV3-1/TRBV3-2	TRBJ2-3	CASSPGTDTQYF	TGTGCCAGCAGCCCCGGGACAGATACGCAGTATTTT
once	TRBD2	15	TRBV4-1	TRBJ2-3	CASSPELLGGDTQYF	TGCGCCAGCAGCCCTGAGCTACTGGGGGGGGATACGCAGTATTTT
-	-	16	TRBV18	TRBJ2-1	CASSPVDSPFYNEQFF	TGTGCCAGCTCCCCGGTGGACAGCCCTTTTTACAATGAGCAGTTCTTC
-	TRBD1	18	TRBV13	TRBJ2-6	CASSWTGWDGSGANVLTF	TGTGCCAGCAGCTGGACAGGGTGGGACGGCTCTGGGGCCAACGTCCTGACTTTC
-	TRBD1	12	TRBV10-3	TRBJ2-7	CAISGDSYEQYF	TGTGCCATCAGTGGGGACAGCTACGAGCAGTACTTC
-	-	17	TRBV19	TRBJ1-6	CASSITASRNLNSPLHF	TGTGCCAGTAGTATAACCGCGTCGAGGAACCTAAATTCACCCCTCCACTTT
-	TRBD1	14	TRBV7-3	TRBJ2-7	CASSLGQGAYEQYF	TGTGCCAGCAGCTTAGGACAGGGTGCATACGAGCAGTACTTC
once	-	14	TRBV20-1	TRBJ2-7	CSASIRGSSYEQYF	TGCAGTGCTAGTATACGCGGCAGCTCCTACGAGCAGTACTTC
-	TRBD1	15	TRBV11-2	TRBJ1-5	CASSSSGQRNQPQHF	TGTGCCAGCAGCTCGTCGGGACAGCGAAATCAGCCCCAGCATTTT
-	-	12	TRBV30	TRBJ1-2	CAWSRVVYGYTF	TGTGCCTGGAGTCGGGTTGTTTATGGCTACACCTTC
-	-	13	TRBV6-5	TRBJ1-6	CASRSTANSPLHF	TGTGCCAGCAGGTCGACAGCCAATTCACCCCTCCACTTT